The sequence of this T cell receptor (beta chain) was determined in a study of T cell responses to AZD1222 COVID-19 vaccine. Whole-study results and caveats: Most donors were white British, females outnumbered males, and clonal diversity was possibly underestimated.

The V gene's germline CDR1 is GTSNPN and CDR2 SVGIG (reference sequence). The CDR3 is 15 residues long. V lost 0 bases and J 4 bases, leaving 15 bases between the germline ends. Note on this clone: Antigen specificity is unknown.

The data were produced by immunoSEQ multiplex PCR, yet TCRdb's version contains in-frame clones alone and is incomplete. In the table there are 120,000 or so clones, about 89% of which are singletons. This chain links TRBV30 with TRBJ1-2; D is possibly TRBD1 (6 bases). The TCR was taken from an adult in good health. Source: peripheral blood, taken on day 0 of MenACWY control vaccination. CDR3 DNA: TGTGCCTGGAGTGTAGTGGGGGGGCAGATCTATGGCTACACCTTC. Amino acids: CAWSVVGGQIYGYTF.